The rows below give T cell receptor beta chains drawn from one sample of a study of a mutant IDH1 vaccine in newly diagnosed glioma. Clones were read by immunoSEQ multiplex PCR, and TCRdb kept only the in-frame ones, dropping some. The sample includes around 31,000 clones, 78% of them seen just once. These receptors are not linked to any known antigen. The sample consisted of PBMCs, taken from a glioma patient whose treatment included an IDH1 peptide vaccine. These receptors originate from a man in his thirties or forties with glioma. Each CDR3 is given with its conserved first and last residue. The D gene is left open where the match is weak. Clone size, where shown, is once, few, many, or a class for clones that have expanded.

abundance,d_gene,v_gene,j_gene,CDR3aa,CDR3nt
-,TRBD1,TRBV29-1,TRBJ2-5,CSVEVTGGKTQYF,TGCAGCGTTGAGGTTACAGGGGGAAAGACCCAGTACTTC
-,-,TRBV10-3,TRBJ1-1,CAISESIVNTEAFF,TGTGCCATCAGTGAGTCGATAGTGAACACTGAAGCTTTCTTT
-,-,TRBV4-1,TRBJ2-5,CASSQVSDVETQYF,TGCGCCAGCAGCCAAGTCTCAGATGTTGAGACCCAGTACTTC
-,-,TRBV7-2,TRBJ1-3,CASTLPSLGNTIYF,TGTGCCAGCACCCTTCCCTCCCTTGGAAACACCATATATTTT
-,-,TRBV19,TRBJ1-4,CASSINRDEKLFF,TGTGCCAGTAGTATCAACCGGGATGAAAAACTGTTTTTT
-,-,TRBV5-1,TRBJ2-7,CASSNRQAPGDEQYF,TGCGCCAGCAGCAATCGACAGGCCCCAGGGGACGAGCAGTACTTC
-,-,TRBV7-8,TRBJ2-7,CASSSSGTPYEQYF,TGTGCCAGCAGCTCTTCCGGGACACCCTACGAGCAGTACTTC
-,TRBD1,TRBV10-2,TRBJ1-1,CASRQTGGNEAFF,TGCGCCAGCAGACAAACAGGGGGCAATGAAGCTTTCTTT
-,TRBD1,TRBV2,TRBJ2-5,CASSPTGDWETQYF,TGTGCCAGCAGCCCCACAGGGGATTGGGAGACCCAGTACTTC
-,-,TRBV9,TRBJ1-1,CASSVELGSTEAFF,TGTGCCAGCAGCGTAGAGTTGGGCAGCACTGAAGCTTTCTTT
-,-,TRBV5-1,TRBJ2-7,CASRGTQTYEQYF,TGCGCCAGCAGAGGGACGCAGACCTACGAGCAGTACTTC
few,-,TRBV11-3,TRBJ2-1,CASSLGRGRLGDEQFF,TGTGCCAGCAGCTTAGGTCGGGGAAGACTTGGCGATGAGCAGTTCTTC
-,-,TRBV4-1,TRBJ2-5,CASSQAWSSSQETQYF,TGCGCCAGCAGCCAAGCCTGGTCGAGCAGCCAAGAGACCCAGTACTTC
-,TRBD1,TRBV28,TRBJ1-5,CASSSPRGLQPQHF,TGTGCCAGCAGTTCACCTAGGGGGCTCCAGCCCCAGCATTTT